These 21 T cell receptor beta chains originate from one sample sequenced in a study of T cells expressing NK-cell markers. From the 5' RACE reads, TCRdb lists one entry per CDR3 protein and no DNA. The table for this sample gives 500,000 to 700,000 distinct CDR3 sequences. The sequenced sample was blood T cells: a sorted CD56 or NKG2C T cell subset, CD4+ or CD8+ T cells, or bulk PBMC T cells (not recorded which). Receptors originate from a man aged 18 to 29 in good health.

CDR3: CAWSVSHTQYF. The chain couples TRBV30 to TRBJ2-3. Germline lookup yields CDR1 GTSNPN and CDR2 SVGIG (reference sequence). The CDR3 has 11 residues.

This chain joins TRBV18 and TRBJ2-1; TCRdb indicates TRBD2, and absent DNA this call remains unverified. The CDR3 sequence is 16 residues long. Germline CDR1 is KGHSH and CDR2 is LQKENI. This chain's CDR3 is CASSADLASSYNEQFF.

The CDR3 sequence is CATSKYGIGQSSGNTIYF. The rearrangement uses TRBV15 and TRBJ1-3; no DNA is available, so the TRBD1 call from TCRdb remains unchecked. Germline V lookup: CDR1 LNHNV, CDR2 YYDKDF (reference sequence). The CDR3 contains 18 residues.

The chain couples TRBV11-1 to TRBJ2-4; TCRdb's D call, TRBD1, is unchecked because there is no DNA. Germline loops: CDR1 SGHAT, CDR2 FQDESV (reference sequence). The CDR3 extends over 16 amino acids. CDR3 sequence: CASSNQGEDAKNIQYF.

V gene TRBV7-2 combines with J gene TRBJ2-3. Per germline, CDR1 SGHTA and CDR2 FQGNSA. The CDR3 runs to 15 residues. CDR3 in amino acids: CASSLRFGGTDTQYF.

The rearrangement joins TRBV18 to TRBJ2-5. This CDR3 is 16 amino acids long. CDR1 and CDR2 from the germline V gene are KGHSH and LQKENI. The CDR3 reads CASSPGANRQKETQYF.

The rearrangement uses TRBV12-3 or TRBV12-4 and TRBJ1-2; the TCRdb D gene call, TRBD1, has no DNA to confirm it. This CDR3 spans 12 amino acids. CDR3 amino acids: CASSPTPDGYTF.

The chain couples TRBV7-9 to TRBJ1-2; TCRdb's D call, TRBD1, is unchecked because there is no DNA. In germline, CDR1 is SEHNR, CDR2 FQNEAQ (reference sequence). CDR3 length: 14 residues. CDR3 amino acids: CASSLTAGIGGYTF.

The rearrangement joins TRBV12-3 or TRBV12-4 to TRBJ2-1. This CDR3 is built from 13 residues. The CDR3 sequence is CATRASSYNEQFF.

V and J are TRBV28 and TRBJ2-7; the D call of TRBD2 rests on TCRdb alone, since no DNA is present to check it. Germline values: CDR1 MDHEN, CDR2 SYDVKM. CDR3 length: 14 residues. The CDR3 sequence: CASSSSLSYYERYF.

The chain recombines TRBV29-1 with TRBJ2-3; the D gene TCRdb calls, TRBD2, cannot be checked with no DNA. Germline V gene data show CDR1 as SQVTM and CDR2 as ANQGSEA. The CDR3 runs 16 residues. CDR3 sequence reads: CSVPSGSGRRTDTQYF.

This chain connects TRBV6-1 to TRBJ2-3. The CDR3 totals 13 residues. In germline, CDR1 is MNHNS, CDR2 SASEGT. The CDR3 here is CASREKGTDTQYF.

The chain is built from TRBV12-3 or TRBV12-4 and TRBJ1-1; no DNA is available, so the TRBD1 call from TCRdb remains unchecked. The CDR3 extends over 12 amino acids. The CDR3 loop reads CASSSDTGGAFF.

The chain is built from TRBV6-2 or TRBV6-3 and TRBJ2-6; the D call of TRBD2 rests on TCRdb alone, since no DNA is present to check it. Germline V CDR1 and CDR2: MNHEY, SVGEGT. The CDR3 runs 16 residues. CDR3 sequence: CASSYWAHTGANVLTF.

J is TRBJ2-4 and V is TRBV28; the TCRdb call, TRBD2, lacks DNA for checking. Germline V gene lookup returns CDR1 MDHEN and CDR2 SYDVKM. The CDR3 has 13 residues. The CDR3 loop is CASSAGEVDIQYF. Together with reference TRBV28 and TRBJ2-4, the CDR3 gives the full variable domain: DVKVTQSSRYLVKRTGEKVFLECVQDMDHENMFWYRQDPGLGLRLIYFSYDVKMKEKGDIPEGYSVSREKKERFSLILESASTNQTSMYLCASSAGEVDIQYFGAGTRLSVL.

The gene calls are TRBV5-1 and TRBJ2-5; the TCRdb call, TRBD2, lacks DNA for checking. The CDR3 extends over 15 amino acids. CDR1 and CDR2 from the germline V gene are SGHRS and YFSETQ. This CDR3 reads CASSLAGEPHGGQYF. The complete variable domain, with remaining parts taken from reference TRBV5-1 and TRBJ2-5, reads KAGVTQTPRYLIKTRGQQVTLSCSPISGHRSVSWYQQTPGQGLQFLFEYFSETQRNKGNFPGRFSGRQFSNSRSEMNVSTLELGDSALYLCASSLAGEPHGGQYFGPGTRLLVL.

The V call is TRBV20-1, the J call TRBJ2-5; TCRdb reports TRBD1, a call that lacks DNA to check it against. The CDR3 covers 15 residues. Germline values: CDR1 DFQATT, CDR2 SNEGSKA (reference sequence). CDR3 in amino acids: CSARGPQGARETQYF.

The chain employs TRBV20-1 and TRBJ1-2; TCRdb's D call of TRBD1 is untestable without DNA. CDR3 length equals 13 residues. From germline, CDR1 is DFQATT and CDR2 SNEGSKA (reference sequence). This CDR3 reads CSALQRQIYGYTF.

V gene TRBV24-1 combines with J gene TRBJ2-3; TCRdb's assignment of TRBD1 cannot be checked, as there is no DNA. The germline V gene encodes CDR1 KGHDR and CDR2 SFDVKD. The CDR3 covers 16 residues. CDR3 amino acids: CATSDPDGKSTDTQYF.

V and J are TRBV5-1 and TRBJ1-2; the D call of TRBD1 rests on TCRdb alone, since no DNA is present to check it. Germline lookup yields CDR1 SGHRS and CDR2 YFSETQ. The CDR3 loop spans 14 amino acids. The CDR3 sequence: CASSPGDRGDGYTF.

V usage is TRBV20-1 and J usage is TRBJ2-2; the TCRdb call, TRBD1, lacks DNA for checking. The CDR3 contains 16 residues. Germline lookup yields CDR1 DFQATT and CDR2 SNEGSKA (reference sequence). The CDR3 is CSARDSLAGAARELFF.